This is a list of T cell receptor beta chains from one sample in a study of metastatic and nonmetastatic thyroid tumors. MiXCR re-clonotyped the PCR reads for TCRdb. The sample holds roughly 40,000 clones, about 17% seen once. Sequencing input: blood. The source of these receptors is a female donor with papillary thyroid cancer or a benign thyroid nodule (not recorded which). Some clones in this sample may be carry-over from other donors' samples. Both conserved end residues are part of each CDR3. A D gene is named only where the DNA matches it firmly. Clone size, where shown, is once, few, many, or a class for clones that have expanded.

d_gene	abundance	v_gene	j_gene	CDR3aa	CDR3nt
NA	many	TRBV9	TRBJ2-5	CASSPLMAFSGQETQYF	TGTGCCAGCAGCCCGTTAATGGCATTCTCGGGACAAGAGACCCAGTACTTC
NA	many	TRBV10-3	TRBJ1-1	CAIRGGGNTEAFF	TGTGCCATCCGGGGGGGTGGCAACACTGAAGCTTTCTTT
TRBD1	many	TRBV11-3	TRBJ2-1	CASSLRQGSYNEQFF	TGTGCCAGCAGCCTACGACAGGGCTCCTACAATGAGCAGTTCTTC
TRBD2	many	TRBV6-5	TRBJ2-7	CASSYSTVSGGNSYEQYF	TGTGCCAGCAGTTACTCTACTGTTAGCGGGGGGAACTCCTACGAGCAGTACTTC
TRBD1	many	TRBV10-2	TRBJ2-2	CASTATGTGENTGELFF	TGCGCCAGCACAGCAACCGGGACAGGGGAGAACACCGGGGAGCTGTTTTTT
NA	many	TRBV20-1	TRBJ2-1	CSAKPSGSDEQFF	TGCAGTGCTAAACCCTCGGGATCAGATGAGCAGTTCTTC
TRBD2	many	TRBV20-1	TRBJ2-3	CSASLSGGAWDTQYF	TGCAGTGCTAGTTTAAGCGGGGGGGCCTGGGATACGCAGTATTTT
TRBD2	few	TRBV6-1	TRBJ2-7	CASSPGLAVGYEQYF	TGTGCCAGCAGTCCCGGACTAGCTGTGGGATACGAGCAGTACTTC
TRBD1	NA	TRBV7-3	TRBJ2-1	CASSTGAGQGEQFF	TGTGCCAGCAGCACAGGGGCGGGTCAGGGTGAGCAGTTCTTC
NA	few	TRBV27	TRBJ2-7	CASSLSYRRHAYEQYF	TGTGCCAGCAGTTTATCCTACAGGCGACATGCCTACGAGCAGTACTTC
TRBD1	many	TRBV20-1	TRBJ1-1	CSAYRGAYTEAFF	TGCAGTGCGTACAGGGGGGCTTACACTGAAGCTTTCTTT
NA	many	TRBV6-2/TRBV6-3	TRBJ2-3	CASSSGTKTRTDTQYF	TGTGCCAGCAGTTCCGGGACAAAGACCCGCACAGATACGCAGTATTTT
TRBD1	many	TRBV25-1	TRBJ2-1	CASSEAGTANEQFF	TGTGCCAGCAGTGAAGCCGGGACAGCCAATGAGCAGTTCTTC
TRBD1	many	TRBV20-1	TRBJ2-7	CSAREHRTGIIFTYEQYF	TGCAGTGCTAGAGAACATCGGACAGGGATTATTTTTACCTACGAGCAGTACTTC
NA	few	TRBV19	TRBJ1-6	CASMGPSLHF	TGTGCCAGTATGGGCCCGTCCCTCCACTTT